The clone carrying this TCR beta chain turned up a few times. Clones were sequenced by immunoSEQ multiplex PCR, and TCRdb holds only the in-frame ones, with some missing. The profile shows roughly 310,000 clones, about 92% of them singletons. These data come from a study of blood T cell repertoires in COVID-19. CDR1 is SEHNR, CDR2 FQNEAQ, per germline (reference sequence). The trim removed 5 bases at V and 4 bases at J, leaving 4 bases unmatched. The CDR3 spans 16 residues. Enrollees, 18 to 89 years old, lived in some 24 US areas. Cohorts were determined from participant-reported clinical history. V and J are TRBV7-9 and TRBJ2-2; 13 bases are a match to TRBD2. Specimen: PBMCs or T cells enriched from blood (not recorded which). This clonotype was sampled from a man in his sixties who had recovered from COVID-19. The DNA for the CDR3 is TGTGCCAGCAGCAGGGGACTAGCGGGGCTCACCGGGGAGCTGTTTTTT. Protein product: CASSRGLAGLTGELFF.